One and the same sample provided the 27 T cell receptor beta chains below, sequenced in a study of blood T cell repertoires in COVID-19. Assay used: immunoSEQ multiplex PCR; TCRdb lists only in-frame clones, some missing. The data hold 140,000 to 150,000 clones, with 80% to 90% observed a single time. Source material: peripheral blood. These receptors were obtained from a woman aged 55-70 years with active COVID-19.

The V and J genes are TRBV5-6 and TRBJ2-1; 7 positions agree with TRBD1. This CDR3 is built from 15 residues. Germline lookup yields CDR1 SGHDT and CDR2 YYEEEE. V shed 4 bases and J 7 bases; nucleotides not matched to a gene: 11. The CDR3 loop reads CASSQRQGRVNEQFF. The CDR3 region has the DNA TGTGCCAGCAGCCAGAGACAGGGTCGGGTAAATGAGCAGTTCTTC. Full variable domain (remainder filled in from reference TRBV5-6 and TRBJ2-1): DAGVTQSPTHLIKTRGQQVTLRCSPKSGHDTVSWYQQALGQGPQFIFQYYEEEERQRGNFPDRFSGHQFPNYSSELNVNALLLGDSALYLCASSQRQGRVNEQFFGPGTRLTVL.

The chain carries TRBV4-2 and TRBJ2-5, with D possibly being TRBD1 (6 bases). The CDR3 spans 14 residues. Germline CDR1 reads LGHNA; CDR2 reads YNFKEQ. V was trimmed by 8 bases and J by 7 bases, leaving 20 bases between them. CDR3: CASLPWGRPGTQYF. In nucleotides, the CDR3 is TGTGCCAGCTTGCCTTGGGGGCGGCCGGGGACCCAGTACTTC.

This clone came up once. This sequence joins TRBV7-9 and TRBJ2-5; maybe TRBD1 (6 bases). CDR3 size: 14 residues. The V end was cut by 4 bases, the J end by 5 bases, with 14 bases between. Germline CDR1 and CDR2: SEHNR and FQNEAQ (reference sequence). DNA for the CDR3: TGTGCCAGCAGCTCCTCGATGCAGGGGGAGACCCAGTACTTC. It is translated as CASSSSMQGETQYF.

The rearrangement uses TRBV1 and TRBJ2-5; the D segment call TRBD2 is taken from the table without a DNA check. TRBV1 represents a pseudogene. CDR3 size: 11 residues. For the CDR3, the DNA is TGCACCAGCGACCGAGGGGAGACCCAGTACTTC. Translating gives CTSDRGETQYF.

This chain joins TRBV5-5 and TRBJ2-1; 13 bases align to TRBD2. The CDR3 runs 19 residues. Germline V gene data show CDR1 as SGHKS and CDR2 as YYEKEE (reference sequence). With V trimmed by 2 bases and J by 2 bases, 10 bases remained unmatched. The CDR3 coding sequence is TGTGCCAGCAGCTTTATTGGACTAGCGGGAGAGGGCGCCTACAATGAGCAGTTCTTC. Protein product: CASSFIGLAGEGAYNEQFF.

The chain employs TRBV4-1 and TRBJ2-4; 11 bases align to TRBD2. Germline V lookup: CDR1 MGHRA, CDR2 YSYEKL. J gave up 1 base and V 1 base, and 6 bases lay outside the gene matches. The CDR3 has 18 amino acids. The chain's CDR3 is CASSQGLAGWRAKNIQYF. CDR3 coding DNA: TGCGCCAGCAGCCAAGGACTAGCGGGATGGCGTGCCAAAAACATTCAGTACTTC.

The chain uses TRBV4-3 and TRBJ2-2; weak D call: TRBD2 (5 bases). The germline V and J ends were trimmed by 0 bases and 9 bases, with 14 bases remaining between them. Germline CDR1 is LGHNA and CDR2 is YSLEER. The CDR3 has 15 amino acids. CDR3 loop: CASSQDRGLARELFF. CDR3 nucleotide sequence: TGCGCCAGCAGCCAAGATCGGGGTCTGGCGAGGGAGCTGTTTTTT.

V usage is TRBV7-8 and J usage is TRBJ1-2; tentatively, D is TRBD1 (6 bases). CDR1 and CDR2 from the germline V gene are SGHVS and FQNEAQ. This CDR3 is 16 amino acids long. Trimming pared 1 base from V and 0 bases from J, leaving 12 bases between. The CDR3 reads CASSLDYRVPNYGYTF. CDR3 nucleotides: TGTGCCAGCAGCTTAGACTACAGGGTTCCTAACTATGGCTACACCTTC.

The count of this clone is one. Written as DNA, the CDR3 is TGCAGCGTTGAAAAGGGGGGCACAGATACGCAGTATTTT. The encoded protein is CSVEKGGTDTQYF. This chain joins TRBV29-1 and TRBJ2-3, with D maybe TRBD1 (6 bases). The ends were cut back, 2 bases at V and 1 base at J, with 7 bases in the middle. The CDR3 runs to 13 residues. Germline lookup yields CDR1 SQVTM and CDR2 ANQGSEA.

This clone was observed once. The chain is built from TRBV28 and TRBJ2-3; 7 bases map to TRBD2. Germline-derived CDR1 and CDR2 are MDHEN and SYDVKM. There are 16 residues in the CDR3. Trimming at V came to 5 bases and at J to 1 base, leaving 9 bases not matched to a gene. CDR3 residues: CASSEAGRLGTDTQYF. CDR3 DNA: TGTGCCAGCAGTGAAGCGGGGCGCCTGGGCACAGATACGCAGTATTTT.

The rearrangement uses TRBV6-1 and TRBJ2-1; D not certain. Per the germline V gene, CDR1 is MNHNS and CDR2 is SASEGT. There are 16 residues in the CDR3. Deletions cut 1 base from V and 0 bases from J, with 10 bases between. In nucleotides, the CDR3 is TGTGCCAGCAGTGAAGGGCACTACAACTCCTACAATGAGCAGTTCTTC. Translated, it gives CASSEGHYNSYNEQFF.

This chain connects TRBV24-1 to TRBJ2-3, with D perhaps matching TRBD2 (6 bases). This CDR3 region has 14 residues. In germline, CDR1 is KGHDR, CDR2 SFDVKD. V was cut by 5 bases and J by 1 base, with 9 bases left in between. The DNA of the CDR3 is TGTGCCACCAGTGTATCTAGCGGCACAGATACGCAGTATTTT. This codes for CATSVSSGTDTQYF.

The chain has TRBV5-8 and TRBJ1-5, with TRBD1 as a possible D gene (6 bases). Germline CDR1 is SGHTS and CDR2 is YDEGEE. Trimming stripped 4 bases from V and 5 bases from J, with 13 bases between. This CDR3 region has 14 residues. The CDR3 DNA sequence: TGTGCCAGCAGCCTTAGACAGGCGGATCAGCCCCAGCATTTT. Its protein product is CASSLRQADQPQHF.

The CDR3 nucleotides are TGTGCCAGCAGCTCTACAGGGGTACGGGGTGAAAAACTGTTTTTT. It encodes CASSSTGVRGEKLFF. The chain recombines TRBV11-2 with TRBJ1-4; TRBD1 matches at 7 bases. Germline trimming cut 4 bases from V and 7 bases from J; bases unmatched to any gene: 9. The CDR3 covers 15 residues. Germline CDR1 SGHAT, CDR2 FQNNGV.

V is TRBV4-2 and J is TRBJ2-4, with 14 nucleotides matching TRBD2. Germline CDR1 reads LGHNA; CDR2 reads YNFKEQ. There are 22 residues in the CDR3. Losses at the gene ends were 4 bases for V and 5 bases for J; bases not matched to a gene: 22. The CDR3 sequence is CASSRSKAWRLAGGPRENIQYF. In DNA, the CDR3 is TGTGCCAGCAGCCGGTCTAAAGCTTGGAGACTAGCGGGAGGGCCGAGGGAAAACATTCAGTACTTC.

The chain joins TRBV4-1 to TRBJ2-5; 7 bases line up with TRBD2. Germline loops: CDR1 MGHRA, CDR2 YSYEKL. CDR3 length: 13 amino acids. The junction had 0 bases not matched to a gene; V was cut back by 4 bases and J by 1 base. The CDR3 sequence: CASSRLAQETQYF. The CDR3 DNA is TGCGCCAGCAGCCGACTAGCCCAAGAGACCCAGTACTTC.

This rearrangement joins TRBV6-5 to TRBJ2-2; a possible D gene is TRBD2 (6 bases). The germline CDR1 and CDR2 sequences are MNHEY and SVGAGI. The ends were cut back, 5 bases at V and 4 bases at J, with 14 bases in the middle. The CDR3 runs 15 residues. CDR3 in amino acids: CASSTTRRSTGELFF. The CDR3 nucleotides are TGTGCCAGCAGTACGACTAGACGAAGCACCGGGGAGCTGTTTTTT.

The chain joins TRBV9 to TRBJ2-1; weak D call: TRBD2 (6 bases). The CDR3 is 16 residues long. The germline V gene has CDR1 SGDLS and CDR2 YYNGEE. Trimming pared 0 bases from V and 9 bases from J, leaving 19 bases between. The CDR3 is CASSVAPEGGIGEQFF. In DNA form, the CDR3 reads TGTGCCAGCAGCGTAGCCCCAGAGGGAGGTATTGGTGAGCAGTTCTTC.

This clone appeared a single time. The rearrangement joins TRBV27 to TRBJ2-6; TRBD1 matches 7 bases. This CDR3 is built from 17 residues. Germline loops: CDR1 MNHEY, CDR2 SMNVEV (reference sequence). V was pared by 5 bases and J by 3 bases, with 10 bases of the junction left unmatched. This CDR3 reads CASSPTGTVIGANVLTF. In nucleotides, the CDR3 is TGTGCCAGCAGTCCCACCGGGACAGTAATTGGGGCCAACGTCCTGACTTTC. Full variable domain (rest looked up from reference TRBV27 and TRBJ2-6): EAQVTQNPRYLITVTGKKLTVTCSQNMNHEYMSWYRQDPGLGLRQIYYSMNVEVTDKGDVPEGYKVSRKEKRNFPLILESPSPNQTSLYFCASSPTGTVIGANVLTFGAGSRLTVL.

The chain is built from TRBV7-9 and TRBJ2-5; possibly TRBD1 for D (6 bases). This CDR3 is built from 15 residues. Deletions cut 5 bases from V and 2 bases from J, with 15 bases between. Looked up from germline, CDR1 is SEHNR and CDR2 is FQNEAQ (reference sequence). The CDR3 reads CASSIRRTGQETQYF. In nucleotides, the CDR3 is TGTGCCAGCAGCATACGACGCACAGGGCAAGAGACCCAGTACTTC.

The rearrangement links TRBV7-2 to TRBJ1-5, with D perhaps TRBD1 (5 bases). CDR1 and CDR2 (germline): SGHTA, FQGNSA. This CDR3 region has 15 residues. V shed 5 bases and J shed 8 bases, with 19 bases lying between them. CDR3 in amino acids: CASSPTYGGGEPQHF. The CDR3 DNA follows: TGTGCCAGCAGCCCTACTTACGGGGGAGGAGAGCCCCAGCATTTT.

The rearrangement uses TRBV3-1 (or the pseudogene TRBV3-2) and TRBJ2-4; TRBD2 might be the D (6 bases). Germline CDR1 reads LGHDT; CDR2 reads YNNKEL (reference sequence). Trimming took off 1 base at V and 2 bases at J, with 12 bases between the two ends. This CDR3 has 16 amino acids. The CDR3 here is CASSQVLAVTKNIQYF. CDR3 sequence (DNA): TGTGCCAGCAGCCAAGTATTAGCGGTCACCAAAAACATTCAGTACTTC.

CDR3 DNA: TGTGCCAGCAGCGCGACTAGCGGAGGACTCTCCTACGAGCAGTACTTC. This codes for CASSATSGGLSYEQYF. The chain uses TRBV28 and TRBJ2-7; 9 bases are a match to TRBD2. Germline loops: CDR1 MDHEN, CDR2 SYDVKM. CDR3 length equals 16 residues. The V gene end was trimmed by 6 bases and the J gene end by 0 bases; junction bases not matched to a gene: 9.

V usage is TRBV9 and J usage is TRBJ2-3; D remains ambiguous. This CDR3 comprises 16 residues. CDR1 SGDLS and CDR2 YYNGEE come from the germline V gene. V dropped 0 bases and J dropped 2 bases, with 13 bases sitting between them. The CDR3 spells CASSVGGSEYTDTQYF. As DNA, the CDR3 is TGTGCCAGCAGCGTAGGAGGATCGGAGTACACAGATACGCAGTATTTT. Using reference TRBV9 and TRBJ2-3 for the parts outside the CDR3, the full variable domain is DSGVTQTPKHLITATGQRVTLRCSPRSGDLSVYWYQQSLDQGLQFLIQYYNGEERAKGNILERFSAQQFPDLHSELNLSSLELGDSALYFCASSVGGSEYTDTQYFGPGTRLTVL.

The J gene is TRBJ1-5, the V gene TRBV24-1; D is ambiguous. V lost 6 bases, J lost 4 bases, and 12 bases lay in between. The germline V gene has CDR1 KGHDR and CDR2 SFDVKD. The CDR3 is made up of 14 amino acids. DNA for the CDR3: TGTGCCACCAGTACTACGGAACCTAATCAGCCCCAGCATTTT. The encoded protein is CATSTTEPNQPQHF.

V is TRBV24-1 and J is TRBJ1-5; TRBD1 aligns across 9 bases. CDR1 is KGHDR and CDR2 is SFDVKD in the germline V gene. The junction had 5 bases not matched to a gene; V was cut back by 2 bases and J by 7 bases. The CDR3 has 15 residues. CDR3 nucleotide sequence: TGTGCCACCAGTGATTCACGGACAGGGGCACAGCCCCAGCATTTT. It codes for CATSDSRTGAQPQHF.

This chain links TRBV6-2 or TRBV6-3 with TRBJ2-3; D might be TRBD2 (5 bases). The length of the CDR3 is 14 residues. Trimming left V 2 bases short and J 2 bases short, with 8 bases between. CDR1 and CDR2 from the germline V gene are MNHEY and SVGEGT. CDR3 DNA sequence: TGTGCCAGCAGTTACGTTCTAGCCACAGATACGCAGTATTTT. It yields the protein CASSYVLATDTQYF.